This T cell receptor (beta chain) was sequenced in a study of regulatory dendritic cells for organ transplantation. Study results and caveats: Regulatory dendritic cells appeared to expand memory CD8+ clones less than mature ones. Resting memory CD8+ T cells held the most alloreactive clonotypes. Memory CD8+ T cells were the most oligoclonal; naive cells were highly diverse.

Of note for this clone: Antigen unknown.

Germline trimming cut 3 bases from V and 2 bases from J; bases unmatched to any gene: 6. The CDR3 totals 15 residues. Germline V CDR1 and CDR2: LGHNA, YNFKEQ. Profiled with immunoSEQ multiplex PCR; TCRdb holds only in-frame clones, not every one. Of tens of thousands of clones listed, less than 85% are singletons. The origin of this receptor is a human donor in good health. This chain connects TRBV4-2 to TRBJ2-5, with 7 bases matching TRBD2. Sequencing used naive CD8+ T cells from blood. Subset: CD45RA+ naive T cells. CDR3 coding DNA: TGTGCCAGCAGCCAGTCCACGGGACTACAAGAGACCCAGTACTTC. It specifies CASSQSTGLQETQYF.